These 18 T cell receptor beta chains originate from one sample sequenced in a study of OX40 agonist ivuxolimab in advanced cancers. Here immunoSEQ multiplex PCR was the method, and the copy in TCRdb shows in-frame clones only, minus some. The table includes about 96,000 clones, about 84% detected once. The source material was CD4+ or CD8+ T cells sorted from blood, sampled in a trial of the OX40 agonist ivuxolimab. Source of these receptors: an adult with an advanced solid tumor such as melanoma, head and neck, liver or kidney cancer.

This clone was observed a few times. The chain has TRBV7-9 and TRBJ1-2; D gene uncertain. Trimming took off 5 bases at V and 0 bases at J, with 4 bases between the two ends. This CDR3 has 12 amino acids. The germline gives CDR1 SEHNR, CDR2 FQNEAQ (reference sequence). The CDR3 nucleotides read TGTGCCAGCAGCACTGCTAACTATGGCTACACCTTC. Encoded protein: CASSTANYGYTF. The full variable domain, rest sourced from reference TRBV7-9 and TRBJ1-2, is DTGVSQNPRHKITKRGQNVTFRCDPISEHNRLYWYRQTLGQGPEFLTYFQNEAQLEKSRLLSDRFSAERPKGSFSTLEIQRTEQGDSAMYLCASSTANYGYTFGSGTRLTVV.

The rearrangement uses TRBV5-6 and TRBJ2-7; D unresolved. The ends were cut back, 1 base at V and 0 bases at J, with 8 bases in the middle. Germline lookup yields CDR1 SGHDT and CDR2 YYEEEE. This CDR3 has 14 residues. The CDR3: CASSLLLGSYEQYF. For the CDR3, the DNA is TGTGCCAGCAGCTTGCTGCTCGGCTCCTACGAGCAGTACTTC. Drawing the rest from reference TRBV5-6 and TRBJ2-7, the complete variable domain is DAGVTQSPTHLIKTRGQQVTLRCSPKSGHDTVSWYQQALGQGPQFIFQYYEEEERQRGNFPDRFSGHQFPNYSSELNVNALLLGDSALYLCASSLLLGSYEQYFGPGTRLTVT.

The CDR3 coding sequence is TGCGCCAGCAGCTTGGAACAGGGGTACAATGAGCAGTTCTTC. It codes for CASSLEQGYNEQFF. The chain carries TRBV5-1 and TRBJ2-1; 7 bases align to TRBD1. The J segment lost 4 bases and the V segment lost 0 bases, leaving 1 base of the junction unmatched. The CDR3 runs to 14 residues. Looked up from germline, CDR1 is SGHRS and CDR2 is YFSETQ. Full variable domain (rest looked up from reference TRBV5-1 and TRBJ2-1): KAGVTQTPRYLIKTRGQQVTLSCSPISGHRSVSWYQQTPGQGLQFLFEYFSETQRNKGNFPGRFSGRQFSNSRSEMNVSTLELGDSALYLCASSLEQGYNEQFFGPGTRLTVL.

Remarks on this clone: Other DNA sequences in the sample encode the same CDR3. The chain has TRBV14 and TRBJ1-1, with 7 bases fitting TRBD1. CDR1 is SGHDN and CDR2 is FVKESK in the germline V gene. The CDR3 length is 14 residues. V gave up 4 bases and J gave up 0 bases; unmatched junction bases: 2. The CDR3 sequence is CASSPGQMNTEAFF. The DNA of the CDR3 is TGTGCCAGCAGCCCGGGACAGATGAACACTGAAGCTTTCTTT.

The chain links TRBV5-1 to TRBJ2-2; D call uncertain. With 4 bases removed from V and 6 bases from J, the gap between germline ends came to 19 bases. The germline CDR1 and CDR2 sequences are SGHRS and YFSETQ. The CDR3 extends over 16 amino acids. The CDR3 bases are TGCGCCAGCAGCGTGAACCCCCCCCCGGGTCCCGGGGAGCTGTTTTTT. As protein: CASSVNPPPGPGELFF.

This clone showed up just a few times. V and J are TRBV12-5 and TRBJ1-5; 7 positions agree with TRBD1. The CDR3 is 16 residues long. V shed 0 bases, J shed 4 bases, and the junction held 6 bases outside the gene matches. Germline CDR1 and CDR2: LGHNT and FRNRAP. The CDR3 is CASGLVLQGRNQPQHF. The CDR3 DNA reads TGTGCTAGTGGTTTGGTACTACAGGGGCGGAATCAGCCCCAGCATTTT. The variable domain in full, completed from reference TRBV12-5 and TRBJ1-5, reads DARVTQTPRHKVTEMGQEVTMRCQPILGHNTVFWYRQTMMQGLELLAYFRNRAPLDDSGMPKDRFSAEMPDATLATLKIQPSEPRDSAVYFCASGLVLQGRNQPQHFGDGTRLSIL.

The V gene is TRBV15, the J gene TRBJ2-1; D possibly matches TRBD1 or TRBD2 (5 bases each). V was pared by 5 bases and J by 0 bases, with 20 bases between. Germline CDR1 LNHNV, CDR2 YYDKDF (reference sequence). The CDR3 covers 18 residues. CDR3 sequence (DNA): TGTGCCACCAGCGTTCGGGACGGAACTCTTTTCTCCTACAATGAGCAGTTCTTC. This translates into CATSVRDGTLFSYNEQFF.

This clone was detected only a few times. V usage is TRBV27 and J usage is TRBJ1-5; D remains ambiguous. Trimming stripped 1 base from V and 6 bases from J, with 7 bases between. Germline CDR1 is MNHEY and CDR2 is SMNVEV (reference sequence). CDR3 length equals 13 residues. CDR3 DNA: TGTGCCAGCAGTTTATGGGAACGTCAGCCCCAGCATTTT. This translates into CASSLWERQPQHF.

The chain is built from TRBV4-2 and TRBJ1-1; D not resolved. The CDR3 runs 15 residues. Germline loops: CDR1 LGHNA, CDR2 YNFKEQ. The germline V and J ends were trimmed by 3 bases and 6 bases, with 17 bases remaining between them. The CDR3: CASSQTHPTVAEAFF. The CDR3 coding sequence is TGTGCCAGCAGCCAGACACACCCCACGGTGGCTGAAGCTTTCTTT.

The chain has TRBV12-5 and TRBJ1-1, with TRBD1 matching over 10 bases. This CDR3 region has 17 residues. Germline-derived CDR1 and CDR2 are LGHNT and FRNRAP. Trimming at V came to 2 bases and at J to 4 bases, leaving 10 bases not matched to a gene. The CDR3 reads CASGLIVRQGAVTEAFF. DNA of the CDR3: TGTGCTAGTGGTTTGATCGTCCGACAGGGGGCGGTCACTGAAGCTTTCTTT.

J is TRBJ1-1 and V is TRBV6-6; the D is unclear. Trimming cost V 5 bases and J 11 bases, with 15 bases left between them. This CDR3 is 12 amino acids long. CDR1 MNHNY and CDR2 SVGAGI come from the germline V gene (reference sequence). The CDR3 coding sequence is TGTGCCAGCAGTCCCCCCGCGAGGGAGGCTTTCTTT. The encoded protein is CASSPPAREAFF.

The V call is TRBV12-1, the J call TRBJ1-2; the D call TRBD1 from the table was never checked on the DNA. TRBV12-1 counts as a pseudogene. The CDR3 consists of 18 residues. In nucleotides, the CDR3 is TGTGCCAGCAACAAAGGGTACAGGATGAGCCTCAAAAGCTATGGCTACACCTTC. It translates to CASNKGYRMSLKSYGYTF.

The chain is built from TRBV5-6 and TRBJ1-3; D gene uncertain. CDR1 SGHDT and CDR2 YYEEEE come from the germline V gene. V was clipped by 3 bases and J by 0 bases, with 13 bases between them. This CDR3 spans 16 amino acids. CDR3 coding DNA: TGTGCCAGCAGCTCAAGGGTAGCAATCTCTGGAAACACCATATATTTT. It is translated as CASSSRVAISGNTIYF.

This clone was seen a few times. CDR3: CASSPAGGVYGYTF. CDR3 DNA: TGTGCCAGCAGCCCGGCCGGAGGGGTCTATGGCTACACCTTC. The rearrangement joins TRBV7-9 to TRBJ1-2; perhaps TRBD1 as D (5 bases). Germline V gives CDR1 SEHNR, CDR2 FQNEAQ (reference sequence). This CDR3 is 14 amino acids long. V was cut by 5 bases and J by 4 bases, with 14 bases left in between.

A single count supports this clone. The CDR3 here is CASRTTVNQPQHF. The CDR3 region has the DNA TGTGCCAGCAGAACGACAGTTAATCAGCCCCAGCATTTT. The chain is built from TRBV7-2 and TRBJ1-5; D perhaps matches TRBD1 (5 bases). Germline V gives CDR1 SGHTA, CDR2 FQGNSA. The CDR3 length is 13 residues. Trimming removed 6 bases from V and 4 bases from J, with 10 bases in between.

This chain joins TRBV7-2 and TRBJ1-4; the match to TRBD1 covers 9 bases. Germline V lookup: CDR1 SGHTA, CDR2 FQGNSA. J was trimmed by 8 bases and V by 1 base; bases with no gene match: 5. This CDR3 is 15 amino acids long. The CDR3 bases are TGTGCCAGCAGCTTAGGGGGACAGGGTGGCGAAAAACTGTTTTTT. It yields the protein CASSLGGQGGEKLFF.

The chain links TRBV23-1 to TRBJ2-4; 8 bases map to TRBD2. TRBV23-1 is given ORF status, its function remaining uncertain. CDR3 length: 14 residues. The J segment lost 5 bases and the V segment lost 2 bases, leaving 2 bases of the junction unmatched. CDR3 in amino acids: CASSQPGGENIQYF. For the CDR3, the DNA is TGCGCCAGCAGTCAACCGGGGGGGGAAAACATTCAGTACTTC.

This chain joins TRBV27 and TRBJ2-3; 11 nucleotides agree with TRBD2. This CDR3 comprises 17 residues. Germline V gives CDR1 MNHEY, CDR2 SMNVEV (reference sequence). J was trimmed by 0 bases and V by 5 bases; bases with no gene match: 7. The CDR3 DNA reads as TGTGCCAGCAGTATTCGGACTAGCGGGTTTAGCACAGATACGCAGTATTTT. Translation gives CASSIRTSGFSTDTQYF.